Sequencing of this T cell receptor beta chain was carried out in a study of cytomegalovirus exposure and HLA in healthy donors (dated by TCRdb to 2016 to 2017). About the study as a whole: In an earlier analysis of around 540 of the donors, about 260 Gb of sequence data and approximately 100 million unique TCR beta sequences from 150 million to 200 million T cells were reported. An early release that covered 500 to 800 HLA-typed donors contained around 300 gigabases of sequencing data and tens of millions of unique TCR sequences. Of the 350 to 400 genotyped donors, approximately 80% fell in the genetic ancestry cluster associated with self-reported Caucasian donors. The study aimed to test whether signatures of past pathogen exposure could be identified by cataloging public T cell receptors. Using immunosequencing, the study profiled T cell repertoires from about 650 subjects and related those repertoires to cytomegalovirus serostatus. Along with the roughly 670-subject first cohort, a separate validation cohort of over a hundred different subjects was used. To predict cytomegalovirus infection status, the study brought together high-throughput TCR immunosequencing, statistical association of individual TCRs with disease status, and machine learning. A later analysis re-examined previously published TCR beta repertoires from over 500 donors and added high-resolution HLA genotyping to investigate patterns of TCR occurrence. Rather than drawing on any new phenotypic data, the later analysis identified candidate immune exposures from TCR beta sequences and the way those sequences occurred across donors. In an earlier analysis of 550 to 700 of the donors, high-throughput TCR beta sequencing was used to judge whether each TCR beta V gene segment behaved as functional or pseudogenic. Donor age, sex, ethnicity and CMV serostatus were collected together with the repertoire data. A later genetic analysis used genome-wide SNP genotypes for about three fifths of the 666 donors, treating that subset as a discovery cohort. All discovery cohort repertoires had been generated using a single sequencing platform. Class I and class II HLA loci were covered by the typing at four-digit resolution. Typing coverage varied by locus: roughly 629-640 donors for A, B, C, DRB1 and DQB1; approximately 500 for DQA1; about 570 for DPA1; 450 to 480 for DPB1. Roughly 5 DR-DQ haplotypes were handled as single units for association and clustering because linkage in the cohort was strong. Across some 400 genotyped donors of the cohort, an average of roughly 200,000 unique TCR beta nucleotide sequences per donor were sequenced, and 15% to 20% of those sequences were non-productive.

The receptor library was made with the immunoSEQ multiplex PCR assay. For the multiplex PCR, a mixture combining 60 forward primers for TCR Vbeta segments and 13 reverse primers for TCR Jbeta segments was used. A multiplex PCR assay on genomic DNA amplified the CDR3 region of rearranged TCR beta genes. The amplified TCR beta libraries were sequenced on the Illumina HiSeq System as 87-base-pair reads. The paper's processing steps were these. A later analysis tallied 80 million to 95 million unique TCR beta chains across the 610 or so repertoires, and approximately 12 million of those chains were shared by two or more donors. Raw reads were error-corrected and collapsed into unique sequences with a nearest-neighbor algorithm that merged closely related sequences to remove PCR and sequencing errors. CDR3 sequences were aligned to IMGT reference sequences to assign V, D and J gene segments. For a sequence to be retained, at least a six-nucleotide match to both a V gene segment and a J gene segment was required. A rearrangement was called productive if the CDR3 had no stop codons and remained in frame with V and J, and every other rearrangement was called non-productive. Following IMGT convention, CDR3 was defined as the stretch from the second conserved V-encoded cysteine to the conserved J-encoded phenylalanine. Sequences without an unambiguous match to a single V gene segment were excluded from the earlier analysis of 500 to 700 of the donors. An earlier analysis of 450 to 650 of the donors called V segments functional above 56.7% productive rearrangements and segregating when the between-donor standard deviation exceeded 5%. A statistical classification framework was developed to diagnose cytomegalovirus status using the catalog of TCR beta chain sequences. In a later analysis, V and J genes were assigned by comparing TCR nucleotide sequences against IMGT/GENE-DB human TR gene sequences. In a later analysis, CDR3 sequences and most-parsimonious VDJ recombination scenarios were assigned using the TCRdist pipeline. In a later analysis, every TCR beta chain was defined by the combination of its CDR3 amino acid sequence and its V-gene family, and reads without a unique V-gene family were dropped. As a way to deal with suspected cross-contamination and a sequencing artifact, a later analysis dropped hundreds of nucleotide sequences that were highly shared and had low generation probability. In a later analysis, a clonal expansion index was calculated for each public chain from normalized within-repertoire ranks of inferred template counts. In a later analysis, generation probabilities were computed using a VDJ recombination model fitted to out-of-frame rearrangements, and the results were checked against IGoR. In a later analysis, hypergeometric tests were used to score TCR-TCR, TCR-HLA and TCR-CMV co-occurrence, with a repertoire-size bias correction applied to TCR pairs. False discovery rates were estimated in a later analysis by permuting HLA or CMV assignments 20 times. A later analysis grouped co-occurring TCRs with DBSCAN, adding TCRdist sequence similarity when clustering within HLA-allele-positive subsets. Repertoires with fewer than 30,000 or more than 120,000 public chains, plus five repertoires with anomalous nucleotide sharing, were excluded from co-occurrence clustering. TCRdb's version of the immuneACCESS table is confined to in-frame rearrangements and falls short of the full clone set. An unresolved V gene accounts for under half of the shortfall where checked; the remainder is of unknown origin. V, J and clone size are taken as reported in that table, and D and trimming were inferred from the DNA itself. This sample holds 140,000 or so clones; about 80% were observed only once. Approximately 4.1% of the sample is in the top ten clones.

The cohort was made up of hundreds of healthy bone marrow donors. All cohort members were sampled while nominally healthy, although unrecorded immune exposures were likely present. The donor was CMV seronegative and belonged to the group of more than 300 seronegative cohort members. A peripheral blood sample was provided by each donor, and peripheral blood mononuclear cells were used for TCR beta sequencing. Genomic DNA extraction from the blood cell samples was performed with the Qiagen DNeasy Blood Extraction Kit. Remarks on this clone: What antigen it recognizes has not been identified. The input lacks base qualities; no much larger clone sits a single base away.

CDR1 and CDR2 (MNHNY, SVGAGI) derive from the germline V gene (reference sequence). Trimming accounts for 8 bases at V and 6 bases at J, while the number of junction bases matched to no gene is 8. The CDR3 holds 14 amino acids from the cysteine to the phenylalanine. The kept DNA is CDR3 alone, 42 bases in frame from the first base. Beyond this particular receptor, the publication reports: A later analysis reported that several top co-occurrence clusters appeared linked to parvovirus B19, influenza, CMV and Epstein-Barr virus. Some IMGT-functional V segments, including TRBV6-2 and TRBV6-3, could not be told apart with the 87-base-pair reads, so those segments were excluded. A cluster of highly shared sequence variants was judged likely to be a technical artifact of the sequencing pipeline. A further reported finding was that TCR beta sequences accurately predicted the HLA-A and HLA-B alleles for most subjects in the first cohort. The authors suggested that the approach could potentially be extended to other disease states and immunological phenotypes. In a later analysis, some 18,000 TCR beta sequences were associated with specific HLA alleles at a false discovery rate of 0.05. The cohort was sequenced for TCR beta chains only, and without alpha or paired-chain data the features that could be detected were limited. Because HLA typing was missing for some donors at each locus, association tests included only the typed subset. A later analysis found that TCR association rates varied across HLA loci, with DRB1 alleles showing the most associated TCRs and HLA-C alleles the fewest. When HLA alleles, especially DR and DQ, strongly co-occurred, attributing TCR associations to individual alleles was difficult. Presence/absence analyses assumed roughly uniform sequencing depth across donors, an assumption that may not hold. Most TCR sequences were observed very rarely across donors, whereas some public TCRs were present in many individuals. The only immune exposure information available for the cohort was CMV serostatus. Compared with the approximately 670-donor mean, donors in an Asian-associated ancestry cluster had fewer N-insertions in productive TCRs, according to a later genetic analysis. A later analysis found that most CMV-associated TCR beta chains appeared HLA-restricted, with HLA associations seemingly driven largely by CMV exposure. The study listed 164 TCR beta chains as associated with cytomegalovirus. In both the original and validation cohorts, the classifier was reported to diagnose cytomegalovirus status with high specificity and sensitivity. A later genetic analysis associated a missense DCLRE1C variant with V-gene and J-gene trimming of TCR beta chains, and an independent cohort replicated the association. In vitro tests confirmed that a few of the cytomegalovirus-associated TCR beta chains recognize cytomegalovirus antigens. Because counts were too low, about 17 rarely observed V segments, including chromosome 9 orphons, were excluded from the earlier analysis of around 590 of the donors. Linkage disequilibrium might explain the correlated functional status among segregating V segments, but an unknown experimental factor could not be ruled out. In an earlier analysis of approximately 590 of the donors, most TCR beta V segments appeared in productive rearrangements about 90% or about 30% of the time, broadly matching IMGT annotations. In a later analysis, HLA-associated TCR beta chains were found to be more clonally expanded and to have lower generation probabilities than equally common non-associated chains.

The sequencing input was PBMCs. This TCR was sampled from a man aged 35 to 55 in good health and CMV-seronegative. The rearranged chain carries TRBV6-6 and TRBJ2-2; 8 central bases correspond to TRBD1. The CDR3 is CASDDRGRSGELFF. The DNA is TGTGCCAGCGATGACAGGGGTCGTTCCGGGGAGCTGTTTTTT.